What follows are 23 T cell receptor beta chains derived from one specimen sequenced in a study of T cells in Graves' hyperthyroidism and ophthalmopathy. Regions amplified from RNA transcripts were the TCR beta CDR3 regions. Carried out on the TCR CDR3, a first-round RT-PCR used the HTBI primer set. MiXCR, applied by TCRdb to the multiplex PCR reads, yields one record per CDR3 protein. The top ten clones hold 70% to 75% of a sample with around 400,000 distinct CDR3 sequences, just under 25% of them seen once. Sequenced material: blood. The receptor set was obtained from a man aged 50 to 60 with Graves' hyperthyroidism.

This clonotype has only a few counts. The V call is TRBV12-3 or TRBV12-4, the J call TRBJ1-2; possible D gene TRBD1, 5 bases. Trimming pared 3 bases from V and 4 bases from J, leaving 9 bases between. The CDR3 covers 13 residues. The CDR3 DNA follows: TGTGCCAGCAGTTTCAGGAGGGGCTATGGCTACACCTTC. This gives the protein CASSFRRGYGYTF.

This clonotype was detected many times. V gene TRBV28 combines with J gene TRBJ2-7, with 7 bases identical to TRBD2. V dropped 5 bases and J dropped 5; count of bases not matched to a gene: 12. This CDR3 is built from 15 residues. CDR1 and CDR2 from the germline V gene are MDHEN and SYDVKM. The DNA of the CDR3 is TGTGCCAGCAGTCCTCAAGCGGGATTCCCTAACGAGCAGTACTTC. Its translation is CASSPQAGFPNEQYF.

This clonotype appeared a few times. V gene TRBV30 combines with J gene TRBJ2-7, with D possibly matching TRBD1 (5 bases). The CDR3 covers 13 residues. Germline V CDR1 and CDR2: GTSNPN, SVGIG (reference sequence). V was clipped by 0 bases and J by 1 base, with 7 bases between them. The CDR3 DNA follows: TGTGCCTGGAGTGTAGCAGGGTCCTACGAGCAGTACTTC. Its protein is CAWSVAGSYEQYF. Filled out from reference TRBV30 and TRBJ2-7, the complete variable domain reads SQTIHQWPATLVQPVGSPLSLECTVEGTSNPNLYWYRQAAGRGLQLLFYSVGIGQISSEVPQNLSASRPQDRQFILSSKKLLLSDSGFYLCAWSVAGSYEQYFGPGTRLTVT.

The chain has TRBV29-1 and TRBJ1-5; 8 positions agree with TRBD1. CDR1 SQVTM and CDR2 ANQGSEA come from the germline V gene. J lost 1 base, V lost 4 bases, and 0 bases had no gene match. The CDR3 is 13 residues long. In nucleotides, the CDR3 is TGCAGCGTTGGACAGGGGAGCAATCAGCCCCAGCATTTT. It yields the protein CSVGQGSNQPQHF.

This clonotype showed up many times. The chain's CDR3 is CASSSEGVQYF. In DNA form, the CDR3 reads TGTGCCAGCAGCTCCGAAGGCGTGCAGTACTTC. The chain is built from TRBV5-6 and TRBJ2-7; D is unresolved. The ends were cut back, 3 bases at V and 9 bases at J, with 10 bases in the middle. CDR3 length equals 11 residues. Germline V gene sequence: CDR1 SGHDT, CDR2 YYEEEE. Full variable domain (missing parts from reference TRBV5-6 and TRBJ2-7): DAGVTQSPTHLIKTRGQQVTLRCSPKSGHDTVSWYQQALGQGPQFIFQYYEEEERQRGNFPDRFSGHQFPNYSSELNVNALLLGDSALYLCASSSEGVQYFGPGTRLTVT.

The rearrangement links TRBV28 to TRBJ2-7; 11 nucleotides match TRBD1. This CDR3 has 16 residues. J lost 4 bases, V lost 6 bases, and 11 bases had no gene match. In germline, CDR1 is MDHEN, CDR2 SYDVKM. CDR3 bases: TGTGCCAGCAGGCTATCCGGGACAGGGGGAACGTACGAGCAGTACTTC. It specifies CASRLSGTGGTYEQYF.

The V gene is TRBV18, the J gene TRBJ1-2; 8 bases map to TRBD1. With 6 bases clipped from V and 8 bases from J, the junction kept 11 bases outside the gene matches. CDR3 length: 14 amino acids. Germline V gene data show CDR1 as KGHSH and CDR2 as LQKENI. The CDR3 bases are TGTGCCAGCTCGGCTGGACAGGGCATGATCGGCTACACCTTC. Translation gives CASSAGQGMIGYTF.

The chain recombines TRBV2 with TRBJ1-5; D is uncertain. Germline V gene data show CDR1 as SNHLY and CDR2 as FYNNEI. Trimming pared 4 bases from V and 2 bases from J, leaving 15 bases between. This CDR3 has 16 residues. DNA for the CDR3: TGTGCCAGCAGTGGGACGTTGGGTAGGGGCAATCAGCCCCAGCATTTT. This translates into CASSGTLGRGNQPQHF.

In regard to this clonotype: The junction shows a germline mismatch at one end, possibly a read error. The chain links TRBV10-3 to TRBJ2-7; 7 bases match TRBD1. CDR1 is ENHRY and CDR2 is SYGVKD in the germline V gene. The CDR3 has 13 residues. Written as DNA, the CDR3 is TGTACCATCAGTGACCGGGACAGCTACGAGCAGTACTTC. Residues: CTISDRDSYEQYF.

This clonotype turned up a few times. The V and J genes are TRBV7-3 and TRBJ2-3, with 8 bases aligning to TRBD2. This CDR3 is 14 amino acids long. Looked up from germline, CDR1 is SGHTA and CDR2 is FQGTGA. The V and J ends lost 4 bases and 4 bases, in that order; junction bases with no gene match: 4. The CDR3 loop reads CASSSPGLADTQYF. The CDR3 bases are TGTGCCAGCAGCTCACCGGGACTAGCAGATACGCAGTATTTT.

This clonotype appeared a single time. The chain is built from TRBV3-1 and TRBJ2-5, with a possible D match to TRBD1 (6 bases). CDR1 is LGHDT, CDR2 YNNKEL, per germline (reference sequence). Trimming took 2 bases from V and 1 from J, leaving 11 bases between them. The CDR3 is made up of 15 amino acids. The CDR3 reads CASSQSSRGQETQYF. The DNA of the CDR3 is TGTGCCAGCAGCCAATCCAGCAGGGGCCAAGAGACCCAGTACTTC.

This clonotype was counted at least ten times. The rearrangement uses TRBV12-3 or TRBV12-4 and TRBJ2-5; the match to TRBD2 covers 15 bases. V shed 6 bases, J shed 4 bases, and the junction held 3 bases outside the gene matches. The CDR3 extends over 15 amino acids. The CDR3 loop reads CASSGTSGRRETQYF. In DNA form, the CDR3 reads TGTGCCAGCAGCGGGACTAGCGGGAGGAGAGAGACCCAGTACTTC.

At least ten counts were recorded for this clonotype. The chain combines TRBV11-2 with TRBJ2-3; the D is unclear. The V end was cut by 6 bases, the J end by 0 bases, with 13 bases between. This CDR3 has 15 amino acids. Germline V gene lookup returns CDR1 SGHAT and CDR2 FQNNGV. CDR3 DNA sequence: TGTGCCAGCAGAGCTGAGCTGGTTAGCACAGATACGCAGTATTTT. Residues: CASRAELVSTDTQYF.

The table lists this clonotype with many counts. V and J are TRBV28 and TRBJ2-1; D is undetermined. V was clipped by 5 bases and J by 5 bases, with 10 bases between them. The CDR3 covers 13 residues. The V gene's germline CDR1 is MDHEN and CDR2 SYDVKM. This CDR3 is CASSKGRDNEQFF. Written as DNA, the CDR3 is TGTGCCAGCAGTAAAGGACGGGACAATGAGCAGTTCTTC.

This clonotype was detected many times. At one end, the junction sequence differs from germline, possibly due to a read error. This chain joins TRBV18 and TRBJ2-7, with D maybe TRBD1 (5 bases). The CDR3 has 14 residues. Germline V gene sequence: CDR1 KGHSH, CDR2 LQKENI. The CDR3 region is CASSPADGAYAQYF. The CDR3 DNA reads TGTGCCAGCTCACCCGCGGATGGGGCCTACGCGCAGTACTTC.

This chain joins TRBV10-2 and TRBJ2-7; D is perhaps TRBD2 (6 bases). Germline V gene lookup returns CDR1 WSHSY and CDR2 SAAADI. The length of the CDR3 is 15 residues. V lost 3 bases and J lost 2, with 14 bases in between. CDR3 sequence reads: CASSERGTRPYEQYF. Here the CDR3 DNA reads TGCGCCAGCAGTGAACGGGGGACCCGCCCCTACGAGCAGTACTTC.

The sample holds many counts of this clonotype. The rearrangement links TRBV9 to TRBJ2-7; D might be TRBD1 or TRBD2, each matching 5 bases. V lost 5 bases and J lost 2, with 11 bases in between. Looked up from germline, CDR1 is SGDLS and CDR2 is YYNGEE. The CDR3 is 13 residues long. CDR3 sequence: CASSTGTAYEQYF. Written as DNA, the CDR3 is TGTGCCAGCAGTACCGGGACGGCCTACGAGCAGTACTTC.

The chain employs TRBV24-1 and TRBJ2-1; 11 bases are shared with TRBD1. With V trimmed by 4 bases and J by 7 bases, 5 bases remained unmatched. The germline V gene encodes CDR1 KGHDR and CDR2 SFDVKD. The CDR3 has 15 amino acids. CDR3 in amino acids: CATSEGTGGLNEQFF. In nucleotides, the CDR3 is TGTGCCACCAGTGAGGGGACAGGGGGATTGAATGAGCAGTTCTTC.

Comment on this clonotype: Mismatch with germline at one junction end may stem from a read error. This chain connects TRBV28 to TRBJ2-5; 9 bases match TRBD2. Germline-derived CDR1 and CDR2 are MDHEN and SYDVKM. The CDR3 contains 12 residues. The CDR3 region is CASSLLGGRADF. The CDR3 coding sequence is TGTGCCAGCAGTTTATTGGGCGGGAGGGCCGACTTC.

This clonotype occurred many times. The chain couples TRBV3-1 to TRBJ2-5; 15 nucleotides align to TRBD2. The V gene's germline CDR1 is LGHDT and CDR2 YNNKEL (reference sequence). This CDR3 has 17 residues. The J segment lost 5 bases and the V segment lost 4 bases, leaving 8 bases of the junction unmatched. CDR3 loop: CASSPRTSGRGKETQYF. The CDR3 nucleotides read TGTGCCAGCAGCCCGCGGACTAGCGGGAGGGGCAAGGAGACCCAGTACTTC.

About this clonotype: A junction end diverges from the germline sequence, so it may reflect a read error. The rearrangement uses TRBV14 and TRBJ1-2; 8 positions agree with TRBD1. Germline loops: CDR1 SGHDN, CDR2 FVKESK. CDR3 length: 15 amino acids. The CDR3 region has the DNA TGTGCCAGCAGCCAAGTCGCAGGGCCCCCAGGGGGCTGCACCTTC. Translated: CASSQVAGPPGGCTF.

This clonotype was recorded many times. V and J are TRBV2 and TRBJ2-7; 8 bases align to TRBD1. The junction had 2 bases not matched to a gene; V was cut back by 2 bases and J by 2 bases. The CDR3 covers 14 residues. CDR1 is SNHLY, CDR2 FYNNEI, per germline. The CDR3 loop reads CASSELQGAYEQYF. CDR3 nucleotide sequence: TGTGCCAGCAGTGAACTACAGGGGGCCTACGAGCAGTACTTC.

This clonotype was recorded at least ten times. This chain uses TRBV12-3 or TRBV12-4 with TRBJ2-5; 12 nucleotides match TRBD2. V shed 6 bases and J 5 bases; nucleotides not matched to a gene: 4. The CDR3 spans 14 residues. The CDR3 protein is CASRTSGRSETQYF. Here the CDR3 DNA reads TGTGCCAGCAGGACTAGCGGGAGATCGGAGACCCAGTACTTC.